This T cell receptor beta chain was identified during a study of neurological immune-mediated disorders. Volunteers attending a blood bank in Maryland, USA, served as healthy controls. PBMCs stored at -80 C, 2 million in total, were the source of the unsorted libraries. Between the trimmed V and J ends, which lost 3 bases and 3 bases, there was a span of 11 bases. The CDR3 length is 13 residues. Germline-derived CDR1 and CDR2 are DFQATT and SNEGSKA (reference sequence). This clonotype was recorded at least ten times. 5'RACE generated cDNA with 10-nucleotide random UMIs. TCRdb redid the calling of the 5' RACE reads with MiXCR, one entry per CDR3 protein. The sample yields 50,000 to 60,000 distinct CDR3 sequences, roughly 15% seen once.

The receptor was derived from a man in his 60s in good health. The sequencing input was PBMCs. V usage is TRBV20-1 and J usage is TRBJ2-5; either TRBD1 or TRBD2 may fit D (5 bases each). Here the CDR3 reads CSASRDGKETQYF. CDR3 coding DNA: TGCAGTGCTAGCCGGGACGGAAAAGAGACCCAGTACTTC.